This T cell receptor beta chain was recovered during a study of radiotherapy plus CTLA-4 blockade in lung cancer. Across the whole study: There were objective responses in roughly 18% of patients, and more than 30% had disease control.

Focal radiation plus CTLA-4 blockade with ipilimumab was given to patients with chemo-refractory metastatic non-small-cell lung cancer. J gave up 6 bases and V 8 bases, and 9 bases lay outside the gene matches. The CDR3 sequence is 13 residues long. Per germline, CDR1 SGHTA and CDR2 FQGNSA. Sequencing used immunoSEQ multiplex PCR; TCRdb keeps in-frame clones, though not all of them. This sample carries 55,000 or so clones, approximately 80% of them seen once, and the ten largest clones take roughly 6%. A remark on this clone: Its antigen remains unidentified.

Overall study findings and caveats: Strongest reported response predictors: early blood clone changes and post-radiation interferon-beta. Subsequent to radiotherapy plus ipilimumab, tumor-derived TCR clones underwent expansion in blood.

Here the sequenced sample was peripheral blood, taken from a patient treated with radiotherapy plus ipilimumab. The V and J genes are TRBV7-2 and TRBJ1-2; 7 bases align to TRBD1. The receptor's source is a human donor with non-small cell lung cancer whose response to radiotherapy plus ipilimumab could not be evaluated. The CDR3 nucleotides are TGTGCCAGCGGCCCGACAGGGCTCGATGGCTACACCTTC. It codes for CASGPTGLDGYTF.